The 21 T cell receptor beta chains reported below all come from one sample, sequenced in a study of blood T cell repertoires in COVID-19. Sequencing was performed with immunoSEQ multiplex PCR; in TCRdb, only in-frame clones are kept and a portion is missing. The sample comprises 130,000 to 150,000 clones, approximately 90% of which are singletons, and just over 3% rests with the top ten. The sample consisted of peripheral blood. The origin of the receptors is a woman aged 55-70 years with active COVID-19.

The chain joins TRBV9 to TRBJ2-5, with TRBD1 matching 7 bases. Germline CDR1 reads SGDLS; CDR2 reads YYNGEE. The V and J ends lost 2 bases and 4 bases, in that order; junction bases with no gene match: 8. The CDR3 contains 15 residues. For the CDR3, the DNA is TGTGCCAGCAGCGTTGGGTACAGGGGTGGAGAGACCCAGTACTTC. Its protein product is CASSVGYRGGETQYF. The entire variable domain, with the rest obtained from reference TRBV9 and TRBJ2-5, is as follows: DSGVTQTPKHLITATGQRVTLRCSPRSGDLSVYWYQQSLDQGLQFLIQYYNGEERAKGNILERFSAQQFPDLHSELNLSSLELGDSALYFCASSVGYRGGETQYFGPGTRLLVL.

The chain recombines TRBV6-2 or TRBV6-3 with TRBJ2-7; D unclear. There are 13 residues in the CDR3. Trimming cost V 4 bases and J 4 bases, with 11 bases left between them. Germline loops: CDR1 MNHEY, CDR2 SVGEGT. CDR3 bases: TGTGCCAGCAGTTCCGTCGGCGGTTACGAGCAGTACTTC. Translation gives CASSSVGGYEQYF.

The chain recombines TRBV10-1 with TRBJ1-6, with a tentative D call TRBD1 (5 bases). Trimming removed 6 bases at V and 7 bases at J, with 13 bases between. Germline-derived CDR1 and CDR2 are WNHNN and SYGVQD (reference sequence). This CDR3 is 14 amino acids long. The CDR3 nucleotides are TGCGCCAGCAGCCCCGGGACTGGGAATTCACCCCTCCACTTT. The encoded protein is CASSPGTGNSPLHF.

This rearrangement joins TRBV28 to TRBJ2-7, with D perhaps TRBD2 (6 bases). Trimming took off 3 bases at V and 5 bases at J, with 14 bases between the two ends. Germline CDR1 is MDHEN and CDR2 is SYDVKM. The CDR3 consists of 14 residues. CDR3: CASSFRRGNDEQYF. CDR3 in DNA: TGTGCCAGCAGTTTTCGTCGGGGGAACGACGAGCAGTACTTC.

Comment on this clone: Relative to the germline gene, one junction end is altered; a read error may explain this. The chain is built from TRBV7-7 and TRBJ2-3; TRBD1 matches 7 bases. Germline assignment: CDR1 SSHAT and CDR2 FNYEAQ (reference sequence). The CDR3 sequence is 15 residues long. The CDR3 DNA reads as TGTGCTAGCAGCTTGGGGACAGCGATAACAGATACGCAGTATTTT. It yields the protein CASSLGTAITDTQYF. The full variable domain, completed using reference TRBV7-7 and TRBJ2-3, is GAGVSQSPRYKVTKRGQDVTLRCDPISSHATLYWYQQALGQGPEFLTYFNYEAQPDKSGLPSDRFSAERPEGSISTLTIQRTEQRDSAMYRCASSLGTAITDTQYFGPGTRLTVL.

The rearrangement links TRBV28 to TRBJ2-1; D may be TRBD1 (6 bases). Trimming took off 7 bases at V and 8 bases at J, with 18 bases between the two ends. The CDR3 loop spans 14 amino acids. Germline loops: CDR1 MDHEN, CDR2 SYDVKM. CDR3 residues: CASIRPQGKYEQFF. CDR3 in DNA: TGTGCCAGCATCAGGCCTCAGGGGAAATATGAGCAGTTCTTC.

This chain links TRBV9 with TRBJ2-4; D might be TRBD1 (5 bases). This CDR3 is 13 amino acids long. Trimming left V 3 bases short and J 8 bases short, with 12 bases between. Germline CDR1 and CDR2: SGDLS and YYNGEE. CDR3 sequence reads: CASSADSGDIQYF. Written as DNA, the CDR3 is TGTGCCAGCAGCGCCGACAGTGGGGACATTCAGTACTTC.

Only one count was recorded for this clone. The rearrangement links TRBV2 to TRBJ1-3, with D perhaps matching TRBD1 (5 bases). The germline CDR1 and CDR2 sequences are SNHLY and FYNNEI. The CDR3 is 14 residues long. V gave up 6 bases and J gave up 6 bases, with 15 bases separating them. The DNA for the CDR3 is TGTGCCAGCAGCGCCACCAGGGTCGTAAACACCATATATTTT. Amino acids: CASSATRVVNTIYF.

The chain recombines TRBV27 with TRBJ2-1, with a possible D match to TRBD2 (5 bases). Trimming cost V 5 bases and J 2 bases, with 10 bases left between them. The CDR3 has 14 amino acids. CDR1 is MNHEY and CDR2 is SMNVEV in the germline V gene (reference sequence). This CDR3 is CASSNGKPYNEQFF. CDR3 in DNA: TGTGCCAGCAGTAACGGGAAGCCCTACAATGAGCAGTTCTTC.

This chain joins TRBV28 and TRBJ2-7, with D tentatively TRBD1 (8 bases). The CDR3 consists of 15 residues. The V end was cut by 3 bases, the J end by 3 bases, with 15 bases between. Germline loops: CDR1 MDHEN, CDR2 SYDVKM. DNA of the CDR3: TGTGCCAGCAGTTTTAGGTACAGGGGGGGCTACGAGCAGTACTTC. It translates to CASSFRYRGGYEQYF.

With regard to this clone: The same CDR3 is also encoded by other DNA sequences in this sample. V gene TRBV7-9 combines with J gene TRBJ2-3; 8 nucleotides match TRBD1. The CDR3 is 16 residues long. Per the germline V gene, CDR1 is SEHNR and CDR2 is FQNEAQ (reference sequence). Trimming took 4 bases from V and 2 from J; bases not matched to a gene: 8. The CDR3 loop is CASSSGTGGYTDTQYF. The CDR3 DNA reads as TGTGCCAGCAGCTCCGGGACAGGAGGTTACACAGATACGCAGTATTTT.

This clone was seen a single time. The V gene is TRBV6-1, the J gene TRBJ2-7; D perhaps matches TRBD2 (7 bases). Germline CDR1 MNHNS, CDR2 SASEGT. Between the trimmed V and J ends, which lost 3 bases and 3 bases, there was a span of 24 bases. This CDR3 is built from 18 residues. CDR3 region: CASSDVMGAGVRGYEQYF. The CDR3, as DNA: TGTGCCAGCAGTGACGTTATGGGGGCGGGAGTAAGGGGCTACGAGCAGTACTTC.

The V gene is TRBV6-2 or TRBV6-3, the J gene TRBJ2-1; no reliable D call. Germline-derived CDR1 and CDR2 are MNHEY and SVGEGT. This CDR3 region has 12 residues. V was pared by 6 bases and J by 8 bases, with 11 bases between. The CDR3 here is CASSPNEDEQFF. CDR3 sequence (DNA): TGTGCCAGCAGCCCCAATGAGGATGAGCAGTTCTTC.

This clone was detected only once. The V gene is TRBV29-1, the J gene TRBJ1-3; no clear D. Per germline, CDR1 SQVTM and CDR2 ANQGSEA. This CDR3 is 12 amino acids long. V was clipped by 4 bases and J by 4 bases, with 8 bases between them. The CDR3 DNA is TGCAGCGTTGCGGTACAGGGAAACACCATATATTTT. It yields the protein CSVAVQGNTIYF.

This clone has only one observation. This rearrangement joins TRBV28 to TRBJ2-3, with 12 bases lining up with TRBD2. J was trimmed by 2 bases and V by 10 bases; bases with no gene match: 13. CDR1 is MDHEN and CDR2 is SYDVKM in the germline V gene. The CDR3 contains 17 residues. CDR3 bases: TGTGCCACAGCGCCACTAGCGGGAGGAGGGTTCACAGATACGCAGTATTTT. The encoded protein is CATAPLAGGGFTDTQYF.

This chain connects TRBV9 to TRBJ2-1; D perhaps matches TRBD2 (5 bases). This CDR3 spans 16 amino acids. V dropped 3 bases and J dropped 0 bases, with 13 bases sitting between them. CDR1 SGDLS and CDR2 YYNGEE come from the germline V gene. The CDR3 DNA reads TGTGCCAGCAGCGATGTGGAGGCCAGCTCCTACAATGAGCAGTTCTTC. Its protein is CASSDVEASSYNEQFF.

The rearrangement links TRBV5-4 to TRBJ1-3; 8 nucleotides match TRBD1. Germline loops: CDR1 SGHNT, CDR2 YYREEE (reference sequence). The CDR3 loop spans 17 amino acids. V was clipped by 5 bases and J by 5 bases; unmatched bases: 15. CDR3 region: CASSSTGGLADRNTIYF. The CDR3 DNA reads TGTGCCAGCAGTTCAACAGGGGGTTTGGCAGATAGAAACACCATATATTTT.

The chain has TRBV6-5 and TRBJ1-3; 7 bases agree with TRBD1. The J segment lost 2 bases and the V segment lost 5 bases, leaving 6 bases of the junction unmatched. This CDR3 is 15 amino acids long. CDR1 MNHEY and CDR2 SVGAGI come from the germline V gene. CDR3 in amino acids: CASSLYRGTGNTIYF. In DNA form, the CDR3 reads TGTGCCAGCAGTCTTTACAGGGGAACTGGAAACACCATATATTTT.

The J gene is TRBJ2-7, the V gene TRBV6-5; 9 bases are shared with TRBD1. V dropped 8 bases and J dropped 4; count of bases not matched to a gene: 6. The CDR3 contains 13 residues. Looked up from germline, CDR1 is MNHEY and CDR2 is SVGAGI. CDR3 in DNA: TGTGCCAGCGGAAGGACAGGGGATTACGAGCAGTACTTC. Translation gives CASGRTGDYEQYF.

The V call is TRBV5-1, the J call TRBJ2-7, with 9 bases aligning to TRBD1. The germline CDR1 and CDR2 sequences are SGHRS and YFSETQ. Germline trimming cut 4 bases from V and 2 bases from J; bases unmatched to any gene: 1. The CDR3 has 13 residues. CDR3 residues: CASSGDRAYEQYF. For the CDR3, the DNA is TGCGCCAGCAGCGGGGACAGGGCCTACGAGCAGTACTTC.

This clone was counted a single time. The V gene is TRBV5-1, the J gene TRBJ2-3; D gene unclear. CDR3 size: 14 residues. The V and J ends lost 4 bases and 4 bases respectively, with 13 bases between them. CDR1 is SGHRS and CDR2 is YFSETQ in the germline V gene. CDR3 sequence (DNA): TGCGCCAGCAGCCTACCGAGCGTGGCAGATACGCAGTATTTT. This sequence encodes CASSLPSVADTQYF.